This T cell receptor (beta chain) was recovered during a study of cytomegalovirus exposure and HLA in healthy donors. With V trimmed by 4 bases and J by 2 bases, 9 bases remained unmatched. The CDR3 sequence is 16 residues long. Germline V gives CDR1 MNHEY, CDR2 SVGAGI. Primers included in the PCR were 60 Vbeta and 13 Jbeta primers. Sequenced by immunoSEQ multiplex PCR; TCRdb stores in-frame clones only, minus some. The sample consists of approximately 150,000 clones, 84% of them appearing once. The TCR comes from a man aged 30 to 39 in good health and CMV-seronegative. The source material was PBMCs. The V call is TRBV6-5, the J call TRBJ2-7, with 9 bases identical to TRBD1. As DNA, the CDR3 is TGTGCCAGCAGTTCATTAAGGACAGGGGCAGCCTACGAGCAGTACTTC. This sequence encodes CASSSLRTGAAYEQYF.